This T cell receptor beta chain was identified during a study of T cell responses to AZD1222 COVID-19 vaccine (TCRdb year 2021). Broadly, across the study: TCR sequencing covered 233 trial participants: 207 given two doses of AZD1222 and around 26 given two doses of MenACWY control vaccine. Trial participants were enrolled by age into 18-55, 56-69 and 70-plus year subgroups, with 148, 28 and 57 TCR-sequenced participants respectively.

Overall study outcomes, separate from this receptor: Only 5 to 7 AZD1222 recipients were SARS-CoV-2 seropositive at baseline, limiting conclusions about previously exposed vaccinees. No day 14 peak-response samples were available, so repertoires were characterized only after the peak T cell response. Most participants were white British and females outnumbered males, and the authors suggested that clonal diversity may have been underestimated. Spike-specific TCR breadth and depth rose significantly after two AZD1222 doses compared with day 0 and with MenACWY recipients. CD4 TCRs associated with the vaccine covered the entire spike protein, and the dominant responses were in regions 160-218 and 743-854. In the small 56-69-year group, the increase in depth fell short of significance, most likely because of low power. Epitopes outside the regions mutated in the B.1.351 and B.1.1.7 variants were reportedly recognized by nearly half of the unique spike-specific TCRs.

According to the study, the label for this sample's time point signals: baseline before first vaccination. The treatment or condition tag for this specimen amounts to: meningococcal conjugate vaccine given as trial control. Samples from vaccinated people were obtained from the UK trials COV001 and COV002, which included a single-blind randomized controlled phase 2/3 trial of AZD1222 (ChAdOx1 nCoV-19) in healthy adults. Trial participant PBMC samples were collected at day 0 and day 28 after the second dose for TCRbeta chain sequencing. The CDR3 regions of human TCRbeta chains were analyzed by immunosequencing. The published analysis was carried out like this. Repertoire TCRs were matched against a reference library of SARS-CoV-2-specific TCRs generated with the MIRA antigen-specificity platform. Breadth meant the fraction of unique TCRs that were SARS-CoV-2-associated, whereas depth meant the fraction of total T cells that were SARS-CoV-2-associated. Using the MIRA data, each spike-specific TCR was assigned both to the spike region to which the TCR was reactive and to a CD4 or CD8 class. Log10-transformed breadth and depth values were compared by one-way ANOVA with Sidak's multiple comparisons tests. TCRdb provides this immuneACCESS table in a form limited to in-frame rearrangements. Some clones are lacking; in checked studies, under half of them reflect an unresolved V gene, and why the rest are absent is not known. D and trimming come from the DNA, and the V and J calls and clone size come from that table. Counted in this sample were tens of thousands of clones; approximately 79% of them appeared once. The ten largest clones represent roughly 20% of the sample.

As to this clone: Its antigen remains undetermined. No much larger clone exists at a distance of one base, and base qualities are not known.

The sequencing used peripheral blood, collected on day 0 of MenACWY control vaccination. The clonotype comes from an adult in good health.

This receptor carries the CDR3 CASSIGVTEAFF. Here is the DNA: TGTGCCAGTAGTATTGGAGTGACTGAAGCTTTCTTT. Recombination connected TRBV19 to TRBJ1-1; the D gene identity is not certain. The CDR1 and CDR2 encoded by the germline V gene (reference sequence) are LNHDA and SQIVND. Between the V and J ends, shortened by 3 bases and 5 bases respectively, the junction contains 7 bases. CDR3 length: 12 amino acids, cysteine to phenylalanine. Kept here is only the CDR3 DNA, which spans 36 bases and is read in frame from base 1. Full variable domain (CDR3 extended with the reference TRBV19 and TRBJ1-1 proteins): DGGITQSPKYLFRKEGQNVTLSCEQNLNHDAMYWYRQDPGQGLRLIYYSQIVNDFQKGDIAEGYSVSREKKESFPLTVTSAQKNPTAFYLCASSIGVTEAFFGQGTRLTVV.